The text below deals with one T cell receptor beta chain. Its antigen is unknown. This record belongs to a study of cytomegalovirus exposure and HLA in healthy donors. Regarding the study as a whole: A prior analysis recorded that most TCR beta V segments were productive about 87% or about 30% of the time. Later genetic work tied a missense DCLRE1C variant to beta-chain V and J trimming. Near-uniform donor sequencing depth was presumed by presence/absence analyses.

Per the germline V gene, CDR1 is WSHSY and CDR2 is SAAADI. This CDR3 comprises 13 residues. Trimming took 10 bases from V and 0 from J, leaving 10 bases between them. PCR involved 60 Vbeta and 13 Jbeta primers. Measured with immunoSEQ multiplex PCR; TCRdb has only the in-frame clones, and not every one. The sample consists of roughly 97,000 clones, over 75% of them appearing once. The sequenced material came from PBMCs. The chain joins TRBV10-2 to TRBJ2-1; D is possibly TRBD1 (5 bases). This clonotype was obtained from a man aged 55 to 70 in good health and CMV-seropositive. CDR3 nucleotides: TGCGCCATCGACCAGGGCTCCTACAATGAGCAGTTCTTC. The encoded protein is CAIDQGSYNEQFF.